This TCR beta chain was found in a study of cytomegalovirus exposure and HLA in healthy donors. Notes on the study in general: Under in vitro conditions, three CMV-associated chains were confirmed as specific for CMV antigens. Associated with cytomegalovirus, according to the listing, were approximately 160 TCR beta chains. Clonal expansion was found to be greater in HLA-associated TCR beta chains than in equally common others in a later analysis. Evidence from a later analysis indicated that most CMV-associated TCR beta chains looked HLA-restricted.

With respect to this clone: The antigen remains undetermined.

Germline-derived CDR1 and CDR2 are SGHTA and FQGNSA. This CDR3 spans 17 amino acids. V lost 1 base to trimming and J lost 2 bases, with 12 bases between them. Primers: 60 Vbeta forward and 13 Jbeta reverse. Measured with immunoSEQ multiplex PCR; TCRdb has only the in-frame clones, and not every one. The table lists 85,000 to 100,000 clones, more than 55% of them singletons, with around 2% in the top ten. The rearrangement uses TRBV7-2 and TRBJ2-6, with D possibly matching TRBD2 (7 bases). The receptor was derived from a human donor in good health. Sequencing was performed on PBMCs. This CDR3 is CASSLVWGGPGANVLTF. CDR3 coding DNA: TGTGCCAGCAGCTTAGTTTGGGGGGGCCCTGGGGCCAACGTCCTGACTTTC.